The text below deals with one T cell receptor beta chain. Its target is not known. The data are from a study of OX40 agonist ivuxolimab in advanced cancers. The wider study: Each patient was given ivuxolimab into a vein every 2 weeks, at 0.01 to 10 mg/kg. Allowance was made for prior anti-PD-1, anti-PD-L1 or anti-CTLA-4 therapy, and about 40% had some. General study findings and limits: CD8+ T cells (on average) carried more expanded clones than CD4+ T cells.

Any history of autoimmune disease or systemic immunosuppression disqualified patients. Some clones are missing from TCRdb's copy, which holds only in-frame ones; the method was immunoSEQ multiplex PCR. This table holds some 70,000 clones, 70% to 90% found once. Per germline, CDR1 GTSNPN and CDR2 SVGIG (reference sequence). The V segment lost 3 bases and the J segment 6 bases; nucleotides outside the gene matches: 10. This CDR3 has 15 amino acids. The rearrangement joins TRBV30 to TRBJ2-2; 7 bases agree with TRBD1. The specimen comprised CD4+ or CD8+ T cells sorted from blood, sampled in a trial of the OX40 agonist ivuxolimab. The sequence was obtained from an adult with an advanced solid tumor such as melanoma, head and neck, liver or kidney cancer. The CDR3 sequence is CAWSQDRTRAGELFF. The CDR3 DNA reads TGTGCCTGGAGCCAGGACAGGACGCGGGCCGGGGAGCTGTTTTTT.